Shown below are 21 T cell receptor beta chains from a single sample sequenced in a study of cytomegalovirus exposure and HLA in healthy donors. Assay: immunoSEQ multiplex PCR; the TCRdb copy retains only in-frame clones and omits some. The sample includes about 160,000 clones, about nine tenths seen only once; the top ten take more than 3.5%. The sample was PBMCs. Receptor source: a young man in good health and CMV-seropositive.

The CDR3 nucleotides are TGTGCCAGCAGCCAAACCGGGACTAGCGGGAGGGAGACCCAGTACTTC. As protein: CASSQTGTSGRETQYF. The rearrangement links TRBV9 to TRBJ2-5; TRBD2 matches 15 bases. V trimming: 4 bases; J trimming: 5 bases; junction bases outside the gene matches: 6. From germline, CDR1 is SGDLS and CDR2 YYNGEE. The CDR3 spans 16 residues. The variable domain in full, with the rest retrieved from reference TRBV9 and TRBJ2-5, is DSGVTQTPKHLITATGQRVTLRCSPRSGDLSVYWYQQSLDQGLQFLIQYYNGEERAKGNILERFSAQQFPDLHSELNLSSLELGDSALYFCASSQTGTSGRETQYFGPGTRLLVL.

The chain couples TRBV7-2 to TRBJ1-3; no definite D call. The CDR3 loop spans 13 amino acids. CDR1 is SGHTA, CDR2 FQGNSA, per germline. Trimming shortened V by 0 bases and J by 8 bases, and 8 bases separated the two germline ends. In nucleotides, the CDR3 is TGTGCCAGCAGCTTAGCGGGGAGTGACACCATATATTTT. This codes for CASSLAGSDTIYF.

For the CDR3, the DNA is TGTGCCAGCAGTGACTTCTACTCTGGAAACACCATATATTTT. It translates to CASSDFYSGNTIYF. The V and J genes are TRBV6-1 and TRBJ1-3; no clear D. Germline V gene sequence: CDR1 MNHNS, CDR2 SASEGT. Between the trimmed V and J ends, which lost 3 bases and 0 bases, there was a span of 6 bases. The CDR3 is 14 amino acids.

V gene TRBV2 combines with J gene TRBJ2-5; 8 bases are a match to TRBD1. Germline V gene data show CDR1 as SNHLY and CDR2 as FYNNEI. Germline trimming cut 0 bases from V and 3 bases from J; bases unmatched to any gene: 6. This CDR3 is 16 amino acids long. The CDR3 spells CASSEARGQGEETQYF. The CDR3 nucleotides read TGTGCCAGCAGTGAAGCCCGCGGACAGGGTGAAGAGACCCAGTACTTC.

The chain carries TRBV18 and TRBJ1-1; a weak D match, TRBD1 (6 bases). Germline V lookup: CDR1 KGHSH, CDR2 LQKENI. The CDR3 covers 14 residues. Between the trimmed V and J ends, which lost 3 bases and 8 bases, there was a span of 16 bases. The CDR3 protein is CASSPGQDSTEAFF. The CDR3 DNA reads TGTGCCAGCTCACCTGGGCAGGACAGTACGGAAGCTTTCTTT.

CDR3 sequence: CASSLNGDYGYTF. DNA of the CDR3: TGTGCCAGCAGTTTAAACGGAGACTATGGCTACACCTTC. This chain uses TRBV27 with TRBJ1-2; D uncertain. Per the germline V gene, CDR1 is MNHEY and CDR2 is SMNVEV (reference sequence). There are 13 residues in the CDR3. V was shortened by 2 bases and J by 3 bases, with 7 bases between the two germline ends.

The table lists this clone with a few counts. CDR3 residues: CASSTLGQGVTEAFF. The CDR3 DNA reads as TGTGCCAGCAGTACCCTCGGGCAGGGGGTCACTGAAGCTTTCTTT. This rearrangement joins TRBV2 to TRBJ1-1, with TRBD1 matching over 7 bases. Germline-derived CDR1 and CDR2 are SNHLY and FYNNEI. The CDR3 contains 15 residues. Unmatched junction bases numbered 10, after V lost 5 bases and J lost 4 bases.

The chain joins TRBV19 to TRBJ2-1, with a possible D match to TRBD2 (5 bases). Germline CDR1 LNHDA, CDR2 SQIVND (reference sequence). V lost 3 bases to trimming and J lost 9 bases, with 6 bases between them. CDR3 length: 11 residues. The CDR3 protein is CASSIRGEQFF. Here the CDR3 DNA reads TGTGCCAGTAGTATTCGGGGTGAGCAGTTCTTC.

The chain employs TRBV6-1 and TRBJ2-3; the D gene is possibly TRBD2 (5 bases). The CDR3 is 14 residues long. The germline CDR1 and CDR2 sequences are MNHNS and SASEGT. V was shortened by 6 bases and J by 0 bases, with 10 bases between the two germline ends. The CDR3 nucleotides are TGTGCCAGCAGGGACTGGGGAAGCACAGATACGCAGTATTTT. Translated, it gives CASRDWGSTDTQYF.

This chain uses TRBV29-1 with TRBJ2-7, with 10 bases fitting TRBD2. V was pared by 2 bases and J by 6 bases, with 13 bases of the junction left unmatched. CDR3 length: 16 amino acids. Germline V CDR1 and CDR2: SQVTM, ANQGSEA. The CDR3 region has the DNA TGCAGCGTTGAACCGAAAGCGGGAGGGCACTTTCTCGAGCAGTACTTC. Translating gives CSVEPKAGGHFLEQYF.

The chain combines TRBV4-1 with TRBJ2-7; possible D gene TRBD1, 5 bases. The CDR3 loop spans 14 amino acids. The germline CDR1 and CDR2 sequences are MGHRA and YSYEKL. The V end lost 0 bases, the J end lost 7 bases, and 13 bases lay between the germline ends. The CDR3 nucleotides are TGCGCCAGCAGCCAAGAAATAGATGGGGCTGAGCAGTACTTC. It yields the protein CASSQEIDGAEQYF.

This clone has only one observation. The chain employs TRBV4-1 and TRBJ2-1; TRBD2 aligns across 7 bases. The ends lost 0 bases at V and 1 base at J; junction bases unmatched: 9. Germline assignment: CDR1 MGHRA and CDR2 YSYEKL. The CDR3 totals 18 residues. The CDR3 loop is CASSQDPSGLTSYNEQFF. In DNA form, the CDR3 reads TGCGCCAGCAGCCAAGATCCTAGCGGCTTGACTTCCTACAATGAGCAGTTCTTC.

In this sample, this clone turned up once. The rearrangement joins TRBV7-8 to TRBJ2-7; tentatively, D is TRBD1 (6 bases). The CDR3 is made up of 13 amino acids. Looked up from germline, CDR1 is SGHVS and CDR2 is FQNEAQ. V was cut by 5 bases and J by 6 bases, with 14 bases left in between. In nucleotides, the CDR3 is TGTGCCAGCAGCATCGAGGGGGTCCGCGAGCAGTACTTC. Translating gives CASSIEGVREQYF.

The rearrangement links TRBV25-1 to TRBJ2-1, with 10 bases lining up with TRBD2. J lost 2 bases, V lost 6 bases, and 4 bases had no gene match. This CDR3 spans 15 amino acids. Germline V gene data show CDR1 as MGHDK and CDR2 as SYGVNS. For the CDR3, the DNA is TGTGCCAGCAGGCTAGCGGGAGAACCCTACAATGAGCAGTTCTTC. Its protein is CASRLAGEPYNEQFF.

The chain links TRBV11-3 to TRBJ2-7; TRBD2 agrees at 7 bases. The CDR3 totals 15 residues. The V and J ends lost 4 bases and 5 bases, in that order; junction bases with no gene match: 11. The V gene's germline CDR1 is SGHNT and CDR2 YENEEA. The CDR3 protein is CASSSRWEGTDEQYF. Here the CDR3 DNA reads TGTGCCAGCAGCTCCCGCTGGGAGGGGACGGACGAGCAGTACTTC. The complete variable domain, with remaining parts taken from reference TRBV11-3 and TRBJ2-7, reads EAGVVQSPRYKIIEKKQPVAFWCNPISGHNTLYWYLQNLGQGPELLIRYENEEAVDDSQLPKDRFSAERLKGVDSTLKIQPAELGDSAVYLCASSSRWEGTDEQYFGPGTRLTVT.

This chain connects TRBV30 to TRBJ2-1, with TRBD1 matching 8 bases. With V trimmed by 8 bases and J by 5 bases, 5 bases remained unmatched. Looked up from germline, CDR1 is GTSNPN and CDR2 is SVGIG (reference sequence). There are 12 residues in the CDR3. The CDR3 DNA follows: TGTGCCGGCAGGGGGCAGCACAATGAGCAGTTCTTC. Its translation: CAGRGQHNEQFF.

The J gene is TRBJ2-7, the V gene TRBV27; 10 nucleotides agree with TRBD2. The CDR3 runs to 14 residues. In germline, CDR1 is MNHEY, CDR2 SMNVEV (reference sequence). After removal of 5 bases from V and 6 bases from J, the junction contained 7 bases not matched to a gene. The CDR3 region has the DNA TGTGCCAGCAGTATTAGCGGGAGGCCCCTCGAGCAGTACTTC. It translates to CASSISGRPLEQYF.

The chain carries TRBV11-2 and TRBJ2-1; possibly TRBD2 for D (5 bases). The CDR3 is made up of 11 amino acids. The germline CDR1 and CDR2 sequences are SGHAT and FQNNGV. The germline V and J ends were trimmed by 1 base and 10 bases, with 5 bases remaining between them. CDR3 sequence (DNA): TGTGCCAGCAGCTTAGGAGGGGAGCAGTTCTTC. Residues: CASSLGGEQFF.

This chain joins TRBV6-1 and TRBJ1-2, with D possibly TRBD1 on 6 matching bases. Germline CDR1 and CDR2: MNHNS and SASEGT. This CDR3 spans 16 amino acids. Trimming removed 2 bases from V and 2 bases from J, with 15 bases in between. The CDR3 DNA is TGTGCCAGCAGTGAAAGTGGGGGCCCAACAAACTATGGCTACACCTTC. Protein product: CASSESGGPTNYGYTF.

A note on this clone: Other DNA sequences of this sample code for an identical CDR3. The gene calls are TRBV6-1 and TRBJ2-1, with 8 bases that match TRBD1. Per germline, CDR1 MNHNS and CDR2 SASEGT. V shed 6 bases and J 6 bases; nucleotides not matched to a gene: 1. The CDR3 runs to 12 residues. The CDR3 DNA follows: TGTGCCAGCAGGGACAGGGTCAATGAGCAGTTCTTC. It codes for CASRDRVNEQFF.

The rearrangement uses TRBV9 and TRBJ2-5; D is undetermined. Trimming removed 0 bases from V and 1 base from J, with 7 bases in between. Germline CDR1 is SGDLS and CDR2 is YYNGEE. This CDR3 is built from 14 residues. CDR3 loop: CASSVGPAQETQYF. In DNA, the CDR3 is TGTGCCAGCAGCGTAGGGCCCGCCCAAGAGACCCAGTACTTC.